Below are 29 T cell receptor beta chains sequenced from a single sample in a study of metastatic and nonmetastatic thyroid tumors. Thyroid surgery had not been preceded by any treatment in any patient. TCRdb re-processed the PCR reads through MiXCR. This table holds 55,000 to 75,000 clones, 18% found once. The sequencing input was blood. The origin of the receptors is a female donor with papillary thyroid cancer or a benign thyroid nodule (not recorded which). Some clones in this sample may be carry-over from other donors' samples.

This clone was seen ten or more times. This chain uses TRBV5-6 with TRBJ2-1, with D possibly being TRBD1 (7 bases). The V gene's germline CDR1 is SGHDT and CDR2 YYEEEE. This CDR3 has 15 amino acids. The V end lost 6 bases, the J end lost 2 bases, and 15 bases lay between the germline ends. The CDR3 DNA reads TGTGCCAGCAAAGGGCGGGACAGACCCTACAATGAGCAGTTCTTC. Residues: CASKGRDRPYNEQFF.

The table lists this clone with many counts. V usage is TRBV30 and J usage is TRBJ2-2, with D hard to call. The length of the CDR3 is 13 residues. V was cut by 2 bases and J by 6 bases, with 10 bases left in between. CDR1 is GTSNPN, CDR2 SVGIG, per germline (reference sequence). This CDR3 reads CAWSSGGPGELFF. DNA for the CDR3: TGTGCCTGGAGTAGTGGTGGTCCCGGGGAGCTGTTTTTT.

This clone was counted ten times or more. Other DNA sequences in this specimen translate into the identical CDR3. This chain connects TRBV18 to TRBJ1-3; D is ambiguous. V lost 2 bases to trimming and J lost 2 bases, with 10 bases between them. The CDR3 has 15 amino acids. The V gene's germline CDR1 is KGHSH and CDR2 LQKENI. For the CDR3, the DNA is TGTGCCAGCTCACCAGTCAAATTACCTGGAAACACCATATATTTT. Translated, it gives CASSPVKLPGNTIYF.

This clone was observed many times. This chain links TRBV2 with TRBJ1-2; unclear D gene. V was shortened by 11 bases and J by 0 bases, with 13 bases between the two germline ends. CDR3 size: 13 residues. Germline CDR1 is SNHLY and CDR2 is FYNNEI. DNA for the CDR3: TGTGCCGCCGTGGGGATGACTAACTATGGCTACACCTTC. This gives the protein CAAVGMTNYGYTF.

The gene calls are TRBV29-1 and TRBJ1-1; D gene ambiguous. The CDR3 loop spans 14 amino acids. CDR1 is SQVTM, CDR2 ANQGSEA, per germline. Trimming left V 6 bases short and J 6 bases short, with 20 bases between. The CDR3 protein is CSVALPGGYAEAFF. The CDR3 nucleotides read TGCAGCGTCGCACTCCCCGGCGGATACGCTGAAGCTTTCTTT.

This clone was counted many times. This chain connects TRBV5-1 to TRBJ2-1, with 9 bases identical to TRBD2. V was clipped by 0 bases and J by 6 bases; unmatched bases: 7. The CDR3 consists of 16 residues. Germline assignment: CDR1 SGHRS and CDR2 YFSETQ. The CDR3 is CASSLEGGRGGNEQFF. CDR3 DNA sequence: TGCGCCAGCAGCTTGGAGGGCGGGAGGGGTGGCAATGAGCAGTTCTTC.

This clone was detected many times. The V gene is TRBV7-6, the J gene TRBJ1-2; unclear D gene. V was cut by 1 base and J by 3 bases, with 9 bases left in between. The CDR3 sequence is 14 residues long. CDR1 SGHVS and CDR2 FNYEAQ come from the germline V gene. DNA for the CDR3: TGTGCCAGCAGCTTAGGCCCCGGGGACTATGGCTACACCTTC. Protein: CASSLGPGDYGYTF.

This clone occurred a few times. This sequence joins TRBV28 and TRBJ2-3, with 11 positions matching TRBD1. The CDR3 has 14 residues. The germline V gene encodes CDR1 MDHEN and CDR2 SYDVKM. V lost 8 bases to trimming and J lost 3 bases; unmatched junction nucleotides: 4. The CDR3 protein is CASSGTGGTDTQYF. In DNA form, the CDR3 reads TGTGCCAGCTCCGGGACAGGGGGAACAGATACGCAGTATTTT.

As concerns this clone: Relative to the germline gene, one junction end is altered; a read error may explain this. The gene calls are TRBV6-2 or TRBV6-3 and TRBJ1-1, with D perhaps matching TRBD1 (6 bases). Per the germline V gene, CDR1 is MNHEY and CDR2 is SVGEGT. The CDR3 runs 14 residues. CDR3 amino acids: CASSYWDKNTEAFF. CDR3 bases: TGTGCCAGCAGCTACTGGGACAAGAACACTGAAGCTTTCTTT.

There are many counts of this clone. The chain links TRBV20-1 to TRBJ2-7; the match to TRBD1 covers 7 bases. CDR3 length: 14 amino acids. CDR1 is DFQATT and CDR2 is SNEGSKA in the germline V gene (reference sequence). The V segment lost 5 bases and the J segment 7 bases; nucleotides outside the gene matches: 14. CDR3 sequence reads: CSADPGQLLREQYF. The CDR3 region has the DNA TGCAGTGCTGACCCGGGACAGCTTCTGCGTGAGCAGTACTTC.

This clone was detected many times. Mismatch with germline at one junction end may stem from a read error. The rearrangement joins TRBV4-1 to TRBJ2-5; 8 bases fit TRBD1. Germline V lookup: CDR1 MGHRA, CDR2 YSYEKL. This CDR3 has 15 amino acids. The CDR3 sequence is CASSEDRGLGETQYF. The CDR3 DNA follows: TGCGCCAGCAGCGAAGACAGGGGCCTAGGAGAGACCCAGTACTTC.

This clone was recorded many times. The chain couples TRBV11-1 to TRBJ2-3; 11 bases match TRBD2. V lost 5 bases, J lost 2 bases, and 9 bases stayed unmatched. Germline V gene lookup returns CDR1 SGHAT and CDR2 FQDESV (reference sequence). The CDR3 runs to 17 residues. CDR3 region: CASSHGTSGGNTDTQYF. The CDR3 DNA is TGTGCCAGCAGCCACGGGACTAGCGGAGGGAACACAGATACGCAGTATTTT.

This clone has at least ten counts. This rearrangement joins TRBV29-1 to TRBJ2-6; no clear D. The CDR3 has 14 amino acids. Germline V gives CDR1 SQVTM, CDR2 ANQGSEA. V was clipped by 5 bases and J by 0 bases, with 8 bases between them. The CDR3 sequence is CSVSSDSGANVLTF. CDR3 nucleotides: TGCAGCGTTAGTTCCGACTCTGGGGCCAACGTCCTGACTTTC. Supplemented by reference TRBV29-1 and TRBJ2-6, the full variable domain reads SAVISQKPSRDICQRGTSLTIQCQVDSQVTMMFWYRQQPGQSLTLIATANQGSEATYESGFVIDKFPISRPNLTFSTLTVSNMSPEDSSIYLCSVSSDSGANVLTFGAGSRLTVL.

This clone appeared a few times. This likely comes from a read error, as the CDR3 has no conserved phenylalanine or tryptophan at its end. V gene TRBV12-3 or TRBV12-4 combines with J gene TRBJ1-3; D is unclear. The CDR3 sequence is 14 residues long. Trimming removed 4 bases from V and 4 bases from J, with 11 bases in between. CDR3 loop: CASSSGPGGNTIYL. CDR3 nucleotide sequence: TGTGCCAGCAGTTCCGGGCCGGGCGGAAACACCATATATCTT.

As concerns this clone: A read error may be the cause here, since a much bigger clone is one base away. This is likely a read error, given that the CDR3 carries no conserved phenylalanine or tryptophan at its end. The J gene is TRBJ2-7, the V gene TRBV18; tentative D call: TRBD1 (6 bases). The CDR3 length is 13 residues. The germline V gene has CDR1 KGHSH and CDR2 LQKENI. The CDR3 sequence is CASSRDKDAEQYI. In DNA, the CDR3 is TGTGCTAGCTCACGGGACAAGGACGCCGAGCAGTACATC.

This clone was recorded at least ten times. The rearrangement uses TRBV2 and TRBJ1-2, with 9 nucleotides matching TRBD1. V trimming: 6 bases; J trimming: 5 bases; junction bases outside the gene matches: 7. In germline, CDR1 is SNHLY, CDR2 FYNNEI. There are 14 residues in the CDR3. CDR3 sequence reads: CASRGTGMEYGYTF. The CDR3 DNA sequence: TGTGCCAGCAGGGGGACAGGGATGGAATATGGCTACACCTTC.

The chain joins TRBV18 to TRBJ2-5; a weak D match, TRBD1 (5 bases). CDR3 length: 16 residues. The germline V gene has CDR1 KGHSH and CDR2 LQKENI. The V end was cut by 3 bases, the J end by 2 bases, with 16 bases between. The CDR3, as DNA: TGTGCCAGCTCACCTGCGGCAGGGTTGATGCAAGAGACCCAGTACTTC. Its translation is CASSPAAGLMQETQYF.

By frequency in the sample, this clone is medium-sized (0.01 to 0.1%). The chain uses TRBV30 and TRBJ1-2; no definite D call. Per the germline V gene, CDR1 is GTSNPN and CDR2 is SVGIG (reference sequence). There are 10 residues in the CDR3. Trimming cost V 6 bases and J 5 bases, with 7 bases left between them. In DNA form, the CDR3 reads TGTGCCTGCCGGAGATATGGCTACACCTTC. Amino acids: CACRRYGYTF.

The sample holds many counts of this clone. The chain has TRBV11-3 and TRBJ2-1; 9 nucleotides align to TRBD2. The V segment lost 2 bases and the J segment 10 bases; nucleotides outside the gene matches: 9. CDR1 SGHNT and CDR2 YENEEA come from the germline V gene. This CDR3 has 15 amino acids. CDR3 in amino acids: CASSLLTSGLGEQFF. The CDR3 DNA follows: TGTGCCAGCAGCTTACTAACTAGCGGGCTAGGGGAGCAGTTCTTC.

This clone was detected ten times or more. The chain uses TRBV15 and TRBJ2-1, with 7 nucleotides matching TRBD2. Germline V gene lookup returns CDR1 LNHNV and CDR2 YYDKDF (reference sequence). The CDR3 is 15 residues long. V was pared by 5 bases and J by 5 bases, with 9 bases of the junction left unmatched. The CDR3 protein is CATSGRLAQNNEQFF. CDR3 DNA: TGTGCCACCAGCGGCAGACTAGCTCAAAACAATGAGCAGTTCTTC.

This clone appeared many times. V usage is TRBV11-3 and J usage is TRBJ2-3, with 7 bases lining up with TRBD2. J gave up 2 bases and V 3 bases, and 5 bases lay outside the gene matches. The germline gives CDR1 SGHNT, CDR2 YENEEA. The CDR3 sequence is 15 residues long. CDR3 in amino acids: CASSLGGSPTDTQYF. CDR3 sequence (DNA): TGTGCCAGCAGCTTGGGGGGGTCCCCCACAGATACGCAGTATTTT. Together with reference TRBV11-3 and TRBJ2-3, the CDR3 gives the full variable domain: EAGVVQSPRYKIIEKKQPVAFWCNPISGHNTLYWYLQNLGQGPELLIRYENEEAVDDSQLPKDRFSAERLKGVDSTLKIQPAELGDSAVYLCASSLGGSPTDTQYFGPGTRLTVL.

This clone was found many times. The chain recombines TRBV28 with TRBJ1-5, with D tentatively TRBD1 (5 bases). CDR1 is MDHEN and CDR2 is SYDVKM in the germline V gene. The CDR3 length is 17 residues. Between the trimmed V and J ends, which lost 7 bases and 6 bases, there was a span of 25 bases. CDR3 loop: CASTLLKGREWGQPQHF. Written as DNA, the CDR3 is TGTGCCAGCACCCTCCTCAAGGGGCGCGAATGGGGTCAGCCCCAGCATTTT.

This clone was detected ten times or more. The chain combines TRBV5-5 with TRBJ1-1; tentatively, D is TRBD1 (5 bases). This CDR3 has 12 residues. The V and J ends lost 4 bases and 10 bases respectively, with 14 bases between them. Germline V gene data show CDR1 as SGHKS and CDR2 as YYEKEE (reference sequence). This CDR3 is CASSRTLRGAFF. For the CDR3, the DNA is TGTGCCAGCAGCCGAACCCTGAGGGGAGCTTTCTTT.

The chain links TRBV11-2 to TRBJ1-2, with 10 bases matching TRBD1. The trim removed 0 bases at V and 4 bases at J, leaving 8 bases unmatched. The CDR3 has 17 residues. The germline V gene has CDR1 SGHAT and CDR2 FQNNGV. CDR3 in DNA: TGTGCCAGCAGCTTAGAGTACGGGACAGGGGTGACCTATGGCTACACCTTC. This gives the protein CASSLEYGTGVTYGYTF.

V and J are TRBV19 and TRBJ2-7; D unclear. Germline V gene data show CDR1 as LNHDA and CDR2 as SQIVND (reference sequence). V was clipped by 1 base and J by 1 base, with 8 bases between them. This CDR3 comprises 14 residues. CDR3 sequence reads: CASSIAGPSYEQYF. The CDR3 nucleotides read TGTGCCAGTAGTATAGCCGGGCCTTCCTACGAGCAGTACTTC.

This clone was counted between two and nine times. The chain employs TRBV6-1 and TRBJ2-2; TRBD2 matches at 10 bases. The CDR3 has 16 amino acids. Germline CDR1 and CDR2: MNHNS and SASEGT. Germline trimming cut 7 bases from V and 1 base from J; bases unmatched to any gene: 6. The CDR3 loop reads CASTLGLAVNTGELFF. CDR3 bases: TGTGCCAGCACCCTAGGACTAGCGGTGAACACCGGGGAGCTGTTTTTT.

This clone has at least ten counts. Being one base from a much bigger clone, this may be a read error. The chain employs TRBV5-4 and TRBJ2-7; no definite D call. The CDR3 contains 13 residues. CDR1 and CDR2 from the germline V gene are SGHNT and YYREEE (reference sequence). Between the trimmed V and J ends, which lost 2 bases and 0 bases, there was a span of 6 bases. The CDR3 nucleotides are TGTGCCAGCAGCTTAGGCAGCTCCTACGAGCAGTACTTC. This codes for CASSLGSSYEQYF.

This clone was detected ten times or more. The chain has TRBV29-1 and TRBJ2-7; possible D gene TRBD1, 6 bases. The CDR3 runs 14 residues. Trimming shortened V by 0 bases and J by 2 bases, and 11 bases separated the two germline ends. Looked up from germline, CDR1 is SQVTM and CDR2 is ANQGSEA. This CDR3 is CSVEDEDSTYEQYF. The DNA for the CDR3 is TGCAGCGTTGAAGATGAGGACAGCACCTACGAGCAGTACTTC.

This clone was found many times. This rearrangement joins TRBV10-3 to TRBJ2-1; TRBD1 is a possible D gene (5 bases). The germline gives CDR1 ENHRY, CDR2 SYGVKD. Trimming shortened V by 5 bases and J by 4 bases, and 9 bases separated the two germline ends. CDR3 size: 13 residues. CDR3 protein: CAISSDTYNEQFF. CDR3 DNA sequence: TGTGCCATCAGTTCGGACACGTACAATGAGCAGTTCTTC.